One and the same sample provided the 26 T cell receptor beta chains below, sequenced in a study of siplizumab effects on memory and regulatory T cells. Only in-frame clones appear in the TCRdb table, and some are missing; sequencing was by immunoSEQ multiplex PCR. This sample has 100,000 or so clones; roughly 91% occur once, and the top ten carry about 0.32%. Material: CD4+ T cells sorted from blood. Receptors were obtained from a human donor in good health.

The rearrangement links TRBV6-6 to TRBJ1-2; 11 bases agree with TRBD1. Germline V gene lookup returns CDR1 MNHNY and CDR2 SVGAGI (reference sequence). Trimming removed 5 bases from V and 3 bases from J; junction bases left unmatched: 8. This CDR3 has 16 amino acids. As DNA, the CDR3 is TGTGCCAGCAGTAAGGGACAGGGGGTTCTCGACTATGGCTACACCTTC. This codes for CASSKGQGVLDYGYTF.

The chain joins TRBV6-6 to TRBJ2-2; 7 nucleotides line up with TRBD1. Germline-derived CDR1 and CDR2 are MNHNY and SVGAGI (reference sequence). V was clipped by 6 bases and J by 0 bases; unmatched bases: 4. This CDR3 has 15 amino acids. The CDR3 sequence: CASSPDRANTGELFF. In nucleotides, the CDR3 is TGTGCCAGCAGCCCCGACAGGGCGAACACCGGGGAGCTGTTTTTT.

This clone has just one count. V is TRBV5-1 and J is TRBJ2-3, with TRBD2 matching 10 bases. Trimming removed 2 bases from V and 1 base from J; junction bases left unmatched: 4. Germline V CDR1 and CDR2: SGHRS, YFSETQ. This CDR3 is built from 16 residues. The DNA of the CDR3 is TGCGCCAGCAGCTTAGGCCTAGCGGGGGGCACAGATACGCAGTATTTT. Protein product: CASSLGLAGGTDTQYF. Full variable domain (rest looked up from reference TRBV5-1 and TRBJ2-3): KAGVTQTPRYLIKTRGQQVTLSCSPISGHRSVSWYQQTPGQGLQFLFEYFSETQRNKGNFPGRFSGRQFSNSRSEMNVSTLELGDSALYLCASSLGLAGGTDTQYFGPGTRLTVL.

The genes are TRBV6-5 and TRBJ1-6; no definite D call. Looked up from germline, CDR1 is MNHEY and CDR2 is SVGAGI. V was cut by 8 bases and J by 5 bases, with 13 bases left in between. This CDR3 region has 14 residues. The CDR3 DNA follows: TGTGCCAGCGCCCCCTCTGGGCATAATTCACCCCTCCACTTT. It yields the protein CASAPSGHNSPLHF.

This rearrangement joins TRBV14 to TRBJ2-7, with no clear D. Germline values: CDR1 SGHDN, CDR2 FVKESK. Trimming left V 2 bases short and J 3 bases short, with 14 bases between. The CDR3 has 15 residues. CDR3 DNA: TGTGCCAGCAGCCAAATAGGCAGAATATTCTACGAGCAGTACTTC. Translation: CASSQIGRIFYEQYF.

The V gene is TRBV5-1, the J gene TRBJ2-7, with D hard to call. Trimming shortened V by 3 bases and J by 2 bases, and 21 bases separated the two germline ends. CDR3 length: 17 residues. Germline CDR1 reads SGHRS; CDR2 reads YFSETQ. CDR3 residues: CASSSQRRTNPPYEQYF. CDR3 DNA sequence: TGCGCCAGCAGCTCCCAACGACGGACGAACCCGCCCTACGAGCAGTACTTC.

About this clone: The junction does not match germline at one end; this may be a read error. The rearrangement uses TRBV6-6 and TRBJ2-7; D is perhaps TRBD2 (6 bases). CDR3 length equals 15 residues. Germline V gene sequence: CDR1 MNHNY, CDR2 SVGAGI (reference sequence). The DNA of the CDR3 is TGTGCCATCAGTGAGACCATTGGGAGGTCCTACGAGCAGTACTTC. Translating it yields CAISETIGRSYEQYF.

The V gene is TRBV11-1, the J gene TRBJ2-5; no firm D call. Per the germline V gene, CDR1 is SGHAT and CDR2 is FQDESV (reference sequence). The CDR3 is 16 amino acids. Deletions cut 4 bases from V and 1 base from J, with 16 bases between. Here the CDR3 DNA reads TGTGCCAGCAGCTCCCCCCGAAATAGGCTCCAAGAGACCCAGTACTTC. It translates to CASSSPRNRLQETQYF. The full variable domain, in which reference TRBV11-1 and TRBJ2-5 provide the parts outside the CDR3, is EAEVAQSPRYKITEKSQAVAFWCDPISGHATLYWYRQILGQGPELLVQFQDESVVDDSQLPKDRFSAERLKGVDSTLKIQPAELGDSAMYLCASSSPRNRLQETQYFGPGTRLLVL.

This chain links TRBV6-6 with TRBJ1-5; the D is unclear. V lost 5 bases and J 7 bases, leaving 12 bases between the germline ends. Germline values: CDR1 MNHNY, CDR2 SVGAGI (reference sequence). The CDR3 length is 13 residues. The CDR3 sequence: CASSPQSDQPQHF. As DNA, the CDR3 is TGTGCCAGCAGTCCGCAGAGTGACCAGCCCCAGCATTTT.

The chain couples TRBV6-1 to TRBJ2-7; D is possibly TRBD1 (6 bases). Germline V gives CDR1 MNHNS, CDR2 SASEGT. Trimming took 4 bases from V and 2 from J, leaving 12 bases between them. The CDR3 has 14 amino acids. The CDR3 loop reads CASSASRGPYEQYF. The CDR3 DNA sequence: TGTGCCAGCAGTGCCAGCAGGGGACCCTACGAGCAGTACTTC.

The rearrangement links TRBV30 to TRBJ2-7; TRBD2 aligns across 10 bases. The CDR3 consists of 16 residues. With 0 bases clipped from V and 2 bases from J, the junction kept 7 bases outside the gene matches. Per the germline V gene, CDR1 is GTSNPN and CDR2 is SVGIG (reference sequence). CDR3 DNA: TGTGCCTGGAGTGTTAAGCTAGCGGGGGACCCCTACGAGCAGTACTTC. As protein: CAWSVKLAGDPYEQYF.

This chain links TRBV19 with TRBJ2-7, with TRBD1 matching 7 bases. V shed 2 bases and J 2 bases; nucleotides not matched to a gene: 6. CDR1 and CDR2 from the germline V gene are LNHDA and SQIVND (reference sequence). The length of the CDR3 is 15 residues. The CDR3 DNA follows: TGTGCCAGTAGTATACGGCGACAGGGTCCCTACGAGCAGTACTTC. Its translation: CASSIRRQGPYEQYF.

This chain uses TRBV6-1 with TRBJ2-7, with 7 bases aligning to TRBD2. With 7 bases clipped from V and 4 bases from J, the junction kept 10 bases outside the gene matches. The germline V gene encodes CDR1 MNHNS and CDR2 SASEGT. This CDR3 has 14 residues. This chain's CDR3 is CASTLGGVSYEQYF. Written as DNA, the CDR3 is TGTGCCAGCACCCTGGGGGGGGTTTCTTACGAGCAGTACTTC.

The CDR3 protein is CASSLPFLQGRDGYTF. The DNA of the CDR3 is TGTGCCAGCAGCTTGCCCTTTTTACAGGGGCGCGATGGCTACACCTTC. The chain uses TRBV5-4 and TRBJ1-2, with 7 bases that match TRBD1. Trimming took 1 base from V and 6 from J; bases not matched to a gene: 12. Germline V gene sequence: CDR1 SGHNT, CDR2 YYREEE (reference sequence). This CDR3 comprises 16 residues.

The V gene is TRBV10-3, the J gene TRBJ1-5; maybe TRBD1 (5 bases). CDR1 and CDR2 (germline): ENHRY, SYGVKD. The CDR3 spans 15 residues. Trimming shortened V by 4 bases and J by 3 bases, and 13 bases separated the two germline ends. CDR3 sequence: CAISGLAGINQPQHF. DNA for the CDR3: TGTGCCATCAGTGGGTTAGCAGGGATCAATCAGCCCCAGCATTTT.

The sample holds one count of this clone. The chain employs TRBV7-3 and TRBJ2-3; 8 bases line up with TRBD2. CDR1 SGHTA and CDR2 FQGTGA come from the germline V gene. The CDR3 totals 16 residues. J lost 6 bases, V lost 4 bases, and 12 bases had no gene match. CDR3 loop: CASSYGPGLGSDTQYF. The CDR3 DNA reads as TGTGCCAGCAGCTACGGACCGGGACTAGGATCCGATACGCAGTATTTT.

V is TRBV7-2 and J is TRBJ1-4; D is unclear. Trimming stripped 5 bases from V and 8 bases from J, with 15 bases between. This CDR3 region has 14 residues. The germline CDR1 and CDR2 sequences are SGHTA and FQGNSA. CDR3 bases: TGTGCCAGCAGCCCCAACCGGGGTCGCGAAAAACTGTTTTTT. Amino acids: CASSPNRGREKLFF.

This chain links TRBV5-4 with TRBJ2-1; D is unclear. The germline V gene has CDR1 SGHNT and CDR2 YYREEE (reference sequence). This CDR3 spans 12 amino acids. Trimming shortened V by 3 bases and J by 4 bases, and 5 bases separated the two germline ends. CDR3 region: CASSSPYNEQFF. Written as DNA, the CDR3 is TGTGCCAGCAGCTCCCCGTACAATGAGCAGTTCTTC. The full variable domain, in which reference TRBV5-4 and TRBJ2-1 provide the parts outside the CDR3, is ETGVTQSPTHLIKTRGQQVTLRCSSQSGHNTVSWYQQALGQGPQFIFQYYREEENGRGNFPPRFSGLQFPNYSSELNVNALELDDSALYLCASSSPYNEQFFGPGTRLTVL.

This clone occurred once. This chain joins TRBV5-8 and TRBJ1-2, with D unresolved. CDR3 length: 14 residues. Between the trimmed V and J ends, which lost 0 bases and 8 bases, there was a span of 14 bases. CDR1 is SGHTS, CDR2 YDEGEE, per germline. CDR3 nucleotides: TGTGCCAGCAGCTTGGCCGTTGCAGGCCCCGGCTACACCTTC. Its protein is CASSLAVAGPGYTF.

The chain has TRBV10-3 and TRBJ2-1; D gene unclear. The CDR3 contains 11 residues. Germline V gene data show CDR1 as ENHRY and CDR2 as SYGVKD. Deletions cut 10 bases from V and 3 bases from J, with 7 bases between. The DNA for the CDR3 is TGTGCCACTGGCGGCTACAATGAGCAGTTCTTC. Its translation: CATGGYNEQFF.

This chain joins TRBV6-5 and TRBJ2-7; D might be TRBD1 or TRBD2, each matching 6 bases. CDR1 and CDR2 (germline): MNHEY, SVGAGI. Trimming left V 1 base short and J 3 bases short, with 13 bases between. There are 15 residues in the CDR3. This CDR3 is CASSYLEGGGYEQYF. DNA of the CDR3: TGTGCCAGCAGTTACTTAGAAGGAGGGGGCTACGAGCAGTACTTC.

This chain uses TRBV14 with TRBJ1-2, with D maybe TRBD1 (6 bases). This CDR3 is 16 amino acids long. Germline CDR1 and CDR2: SGHDN and FVKESK. V lost 2 bases and J lost 4, with 17 bases in between. The CDR3 reads CASSQMTGRPFYGYTF. The CDR3 region has the DNA TGTGCCAGCAGCCAAATGACAGGACGCCCTTTCTATGGCTACACCTTC.

The chain uses TRBV6-1 and TRBJ2-7; D not resolved. Germline V gene sequence: CDR1 MNHNS, CDR2 SASEGT. The CDR3 spans 12 residues. V shed 1 base and J shed 0 bases, with 1 base lying between them. The CDR3 loop reads CASSEGSYEQYF. The CDR3 region has the DNA TGTGCCAGCAGTGAAGGCTCCTACGAGCAGTACTTC.

The chain carries TRBV2 and TRBJ1-1, with D tentatively TRBD1 (5 bases). The CDR3 runs to 13 residues. Trimming stripped 7 bases from V and 6 bases from J, with 15 bases between. Per germline, CDR1 SNHLY and CDR2 FYNNEI. The CDR3 sequence is CASTGTGSPEAFF. The CDR3 bases are TGTGCCAGCACCGGGACCGGCAGTCCTGAAGCTTTCTTT.

The chain employs TRBV2 and TRBJ1-2; TRBD1 matches 8 bases. The CDR3 consists of 13 residues. The V and J ends lost 5 bases and 7 bases, in that order; junction bases with no gene match: 6. Germline assignment: CDR1 SNHLY and CDR2 FYNNEI. The CDR3 region has the DNA TGTGCCAGCAGTCTAGGACAGGGTTCTGGCTACACCTTC. Residues: CASSLGQGSGYTF. Full variable domain (rest looked up from reference TRBV2 and TRBJ1-2): EPEVTQTPSHQVTQMGQEVILRCVPISNHLYFYWYRQILGQKVEFLVSFYNNEISEKSEIFDDQFSVERPDGSNFTLKIRSTKLEDSAMYFCASSLGQGSGYTFGSGTRLTVV.

The chain carries TRBV7-9 and TRBJ2-4; a possible D gene is TRBD2 (6 bases). This CDR3 is 17 amino acids long. Germline CDR1 reads SEHNR; CDR2 reads FQNEAQ (reference sequence). With 6 bases removed from V and 3 bases from J, the gap between germline ends came to 21 bases. The DNA of the CDR3 is TGTGCCAGCAGTCTCGCTTTGGGGGGAGCGGGCAAAAACATTCAGTACTTC. It is translated as CASSLALGGAGKNIQYF.